One sample yielded the 29 T cell receptor beta chains listed below, sequenced in a study of tumor and adjacent non-tumor tissue in lung cancer. This sample's RNA came from whole unsorted tissue. This non-tumor lung sample came from over 3 cm beyond the tumor edge. TCRbeta libraries were built with three rounds of nested PCR, modified from ARM-PCR. TCRdb redid the calling of the multiplex PCR reads with MiXCR, one entry per CDR3 protein. The table lists some 70,000 distinct CDR3 sequences, around 65% of them singletons. Sequenced: distant non-tumor lung tissue. The source of these receptors is a woman aged 45-59 years with non-small cell lung cancer.

This clonotype has only a few counts. This may stem from a read error, because a much larger clone lies one nucleotide away. The J gene is TRBJ2-1, the V gene TRBV6-2 or TRBV6-3, with D possibly matching TRBD1 (6 bases). Looked up from germline, CDR1 is MNHEY and CDR2 is SVGEGT. The CDR3 is made up of 14 amino acids. CDR3 coding DNA: TGTACCAGCAGTTGGGACAACTCCTACAATGAGCAGTTCTTC. Translated, it gives CTSSWDNSYNEQFF.

This clonotype was counted a single time. The chain combines TRBV20-1 with TRBJ2-2, with TRBD2 identical over 9 bases. Trimming removed 8 bases from V and 3 bases from J; junction bases left unmatched: 7. This CDR3 comprises 14 residues. Germline V lookup: CDR1 DFQATT, CDR2 SNEGSKA (reference sequence). This CDR3 is CSTGAGGDTGELFF. In DNA form, the CDR3 reads TGCAGTACTGGAGCGGGGGGCGACACCGGGGAGCTGTTTTTT.

This clonotype was counted ten times or more. The chain is built from TRBV6-5 and TRBJ2-3, with 14 bases fitting TRBD2. CDR3 size: 16 residues. J lost 6 bases, V lost 4 bases, and 6 bases had no gene match. From germline, CDR1 is MNHEY and CDR2 SVGAGI. The DNA of the CDR3 is TGTGCCAGCAGTTCCTTGTGGACTAGCGGGAGGGATACGCAGTATTTT. This sequence encodes CASSSLWTSGRDTQYF.

This clonotype was seen many times. This chain connects TRBV6-2 or TRBV6-3 to TRBJ1-5; D is unclear. The germline V and J ends were trimmed by 5 bases and 4 bases, with 12 bases remaining between them. This CDR3 has 14 residues. Germline V gene lookup returns CDR1 MNHEY and CDR2 SVGEGT. The CDR3 region is CASSPIVGNQPQHF. The CDR3 DNA sequence: TGTGCCAGCAGTCCTATAGTGGGGAATCAGCCCCAGCATTTT.

The V call is TRBV29-1, the J call TRBJ2-3; no reliable D call. TRBJ1-5 matches the DNA end more closely, so the J call is doubtful. The CDR3 has 14 residues. In germline, CDR1 is SQVTM, CDR2 ANQGSEA. The CDR3 sequence is CSVEKSRNTDAQHF. The CDR3 DNA sequence: TGCAGCGTTGAAAAGTCCCGGAACACAGATGCGCAGCATTTT.

Turning to this clonotype: Germline is not matched at one junction end, which may reflect a read error. V and J are TRBV11-2 and TRBJ2-1, with D maybe TRBD1 (5 bases). Germline V gives CDR1 SGHAT, CDR2 FQNNGV. The CDR3 contains 12 residues. The CDR3 DNA reads as TGTACCAGCAGCCTATTGGACAATGATCAGTCCTTC. This translates into CTSSLLDNDQSF.

This clonotype was seen ten or more times. V gene TRBV28 combines with J gene TRBJ2-7; the D call may be TRBD1 or TRBD2 (5 bases each). CDR1 is MDHEN, CDR2 SYDVKM, per germline. Trimming cost V 6 bases and J 7 bases, with 19 bases left between them. The CDR3 is made up of 14 amino acids. The CDR3 region is CASRKPTPGREQYF. The CDR3 DNA sequence: TGTGCCAGCAGAAAACCAACACCGGGGCGAGAGCAGTACTTC.

This clonotype has just a few counts. This chain connects TRBV28 to TRBJ2-7, with 12 nucleotides matching TRBD2. The length of the CDR3 is 15 residues. Germline V lookup: CDR1 MDHEN, CDR2 SYDVKM. With V trimmed by 3 bases and J by 2 bases, 2 bases remained unmatched. DNA of the CDR3: TGTGCCAGCAGTTTGGCTAGCGGGAGGGCCTACGAGCAGTACTTC. Translation: CASSLASGRAYEQYF.

Concerning this clonotype: Since no conserved phenylalanine or tryptophan closes the CDR3, a read error is the likely cause. The chain joins TRBV6-6 to TRBJ2-1; TRBD1 matches at 10 bases. The CDR3 spans 12 residues. The germline CDR1 and CDR2 sequences are MNHNY and SVGAGI (reference sequence). J lost 9 bases, V lost 7 bases, and 3 bases had no gene match. CDR3 amino acids: CASKTGGSEQFI. The CDR3, as DNA: TGTGCCAGCAAGACAGGGGGCAGTGAGCAGTTCATC.

The V gene is TRBV5-6, the J gene TRBJ1-4; TRBD1 matches 7 bases. CDR1 is SGHDT, CDR2 YYEEEE, per germline. The CDR3 has 16 residues. V trimming: 8 bases; J trimming: 0 bases; junction bases outside the gene matches: 10. The CDR3 loop reads CASRLTGLATNEKLFF. The CDR3 DNA reads as TGTGCCAGTAGGTTGACAGGGCTCGCAACTAATGAAAAACTGTTTTTT.

This clonotype was seen at least ten times. The gene calls are TRBV6-2 or TRBV6-3 and TRBJ2-7, with 10 bases aligning to TRBD2. V was pared by 5 bases and J by 6 bases, with 7 bases of the junction left unmatched. The CDR3 contains 14 residues. Germline values: CDR1 MNHEY, CDR2 SVGEGT. The CDR3 spells CASSLTGTSVEQYF. CDR3 coding DNA: TGTGCCAGCAGTCTTACCGGGACTAGCGTCGAGCAGTACTTC.

This clonotype has only one observation. The J gene is TRBJ2-7, the V gene TRBV5-6; D is unresolved. Germline V CDR1 and CDR2: SGHDT, YYEEEE. The CDR3 length is 15 residues. Trimming removed 0 bases at V and 4 bases at J, with 14 bases between. The CDR3 nucleotides are TGTGCCAGCAGCTTGGGGCAGTTACGCATGTACGAGCAGTACTTC. Translation: CASSLGQLRMYEQYF.

This chain links TRBV19 with TRBJ2-1; 12 bases align to TRBD2. V dropped 6 bases and J dropped 5; count of bases not matched to a gene: 17. The CDR3 has 19 residues. Per the germline V gene, CDR1 is LNHDA and CDR2 is SQIVND (reference sequence). CDR3 amino acids: CASSSARLAGASKDNEQFF. The CDR3 DNA reads TGTGCCAGTAGCTCAGCCCGACTAGCGGGAGCGAGTAAGGACAATGAGCAGTTCTTC.

Note on this clonotype: One end of the junction varies from germline; a read error may be responsible. For the CDR3, the DNA is TGTGCCAGCAGTAGAAGACAGGGGGGAAGCGCAGATACGAAGTATTTT. It encodes CASSRRQGGSADTKYF. The rearrangement uses TRBV12-3 or TRBV12-4 and TRBJ2-3; TRBD1 agrees at 9 bases. This CDR3 comprises 16 residues.

Turning to this clonotype: This could be a read error, since a much larger clone is one nucleotide away. The chain recombines TRBV6-1 with TRBJ1-2; the D is unclear. Trimming removed 5 bases at V and 9 bases at J, with 16 bases between. CDR3 length equals 13 residues. Germline values: CDR1 MNHNS, CDR2 SASEGT. DNA of the CDR3: TGTGCCAGCAGTCCCCCGGGAAGTAGCCGCTACACCTTC. It translates to CASSPPGSSRYTF.

About this clonotype itself: A read error may account for a junction end that differs from germline. Here the CDR3 DNA reads TGTGCCAGCAGCCTGCAGAACACAGATACACAGTATTTT. It translates to CASSLQNTDTQYF. This sequence joins TRBV4-2 and TRBJ2-3; D remains unclear. There are 13 residues in the CDR3. Germline V gene sequence: CDR1 LGHNA, CDR2 YNFKEQ.

V gene TRBV4-2 combines with J gene TRBJ2-3, with TRBD2 matching 8 bases. This CDR3 is built from 20 residues. The germline V gene encodes CDR1 LGHNA and CDR2 YNFKEQ. The ends lost 0 bases at V and 7 bases at J; junction bases unmatched: 21. CDR3 sequence: CASSQDVIISGKADAYTQYF. As DNA, the CDR3 is TGTGCCAGCAGCCAAGATGTGATCATTAGCGGGAAGGCCGACGCATATACGCAGTATTTT.

The rearrangement joins TRBV10-3 to TRBJ2-1, with 9 bases matching TRBD1. Trimming at V came to 8 bases and at J to 9 bases, leaving 11 bases not matched to a gene. This CDR3 has 14 residues. CDR1 and CDR2 from the germline V gene are ENHRY and SYGVKD. CDR3 sequence reads: CAIGGTGNASEQFF. The CDR3 DNA follows: TGTGCCATCGGTGGGACAGGGAACGCCAGTGAGCAGTTCTTC.

With regard to this clonotype: Given a much more abundant clone one base away, this may be a read error. The V call is TRBV6-2 or TRBV6-3, the J call TRBJ2-5, with D perhaps matching TRBD2 (5 bases). The CDR3 length is 13 residues. Germline V gene sequence: CDR1 MNHEY, CDR2 SVGEGT. The germline V and J ends were trimmed by 7 bases and 2 bases, with 11 bases remaining between them. CDR3 coding DNA: TGTGCCAGCATAGCGCCCAAACAAGAGACCCAGTACTTC. This codes for CASIAPKQETQYF.

With regard to this clonotype: Possible read error: a much larger clone is one base away. The chain couples TRBV12-3 or TRBV12-4 to TRBJ1-2; unclear D gene. The CDR3 is 14 residues long. Trimming removed 7 bases at V and 8 bases at J, with 20 bases between. The CDR3 is CASIQFGPLRGYTF. DNA of the CDR3: TGTGCCAGCATCCAATTCGGACCACTAAGGGGCTACACCTTC.

This clonotype has at least ten counts. The rearrangement joins TRBV20-1 to TRBJ2-7; D not resolved. CDR1 DFQATT and CDR2 SNEGSKA come from the germline V gene (reference sequence). This CDR3 has 15 residues. Trimming shortened V by 0 bases and J by 0 bases, and 12 bases separated the two germline ends. CDR3 DNA sequence: TGCAGTGCTAGAGATCAGACGGCCAGCTCCTACGAGCAGTACTTC. Encoded protein: CSARDQTASSYEQYF.

Comment on this clonotype: This may arise from a read error, as a much more abundant clone is one base away. The genes are TRBV20-1 and TRBJ1-6; the D is unclear. CDR3 length equals 16 residues. Germline CDR1 DFQATT, CDR2 SNEGSKA (reference sequence). CDR3: CSARDRSFQLNSHLHF. In nucleotides, the CDR3 is TGCAGTGCTAGAGATCGGTCCTTCCAACTCAATTCACACCTCCACTTT.

For this clonotype: The germline gene is not matched at one end of the junction; a read error may be the cause. The J gene is TRBJ2-2, the V gene TRBV28; D uncertain. The CDR3 extends over 16 amino acids. Germline CDR1 is MDHEN and CDR2 is SYDVKM. The DNA for the CDR3 is TGTGCCAGCAGACCTCATCTGCCCGCGAACACCCGGGAGCTGTTTTTT. It specifies CASRPHLPANTRELFF.

As for this clonotype: With a much larger clone just one base away, this may be a read error. This chain joins TRBV20-1 and TRBJ2-7; D is unclear. The V end was cut by 1 base, the J end by 0 bases, with 19 bases between. CDR1 and CDR2 from the germline V gene are DFQATT and SNEGSKA (reference sequence). The CDR3 is 17 amino acids. The CDR3 region has the DNA TGCAGTGCTAGAGGGTCTTCGGCGGCACTAAACTCCTACGAGCAGTACTTC. This sequence encodes CSARGSSAALNSYEQYF.

Regarding this clonotype: It may be a read error: a sequence one base away is much more abundant. The chain links TRBV29-1 to TRBJ1-1, with D uncertain. This CDR3 is built from 11 residues. Germline V lookup: CDR1 SQVTM, CDR2 ANQGSEA. The CDR3 spells CSVVKFTEASF. The CDR3 DNA sequence: TGCAGCGTTGTAAAGTTCACTGAAGCTTCCTTT.

The chain links TRBV6-1 to TRBJ1-1; 7 bases are a match to TRBD1. The CDR3 totals 15 residues. Germline CDR1 MNHNS, CDR2 SASEGT. This CDR3 reads CGISIGQVVGTEAFF. Here the CDR3 DNA reads TGTGGCATCAGTATAGGACAGGTTGTAGGCACTGAAGCTTTCTTT.

As to this clonotype: The conserved phenylalanine or tryptophan normally closing the CDR3 is absent here, so this likely arose from a read error. The chain links TRBV29-1 to TRBJ2-7, with 10 bases matching TRBD2. The CDR3 spans 14 residues. The germline gives CDR1 SQVTM, CDR2 ANQGSEA. J lost 0 bases, V lost 8 bases, and 7 bases had no gene match. The DNA of the CDR3 is TGCAGCATCGGGACTAGCGATTACTCCTACGAGCAGTACTTA. It encodes CSIGTSDYSYEQYL.

This clonotype was seen at least ten times. The chain combines TRBV28 with TRBJ2-3; possible D gene TRBD2, 7 bases. V lost 5 bases and J lost 4, with 19 bases in between. The CDR3 spans 16 residues. CDR1 and CDR2 from the germline V gene are MDHEN and SYDVKM. The CDR3 loop reads CASSTRTAGAPDTQYF. The CDR3 bases are TGTGCCAGCAGTACCCGTACTGCGGGGGCCCCAGATACGCAGTATTTT.

This clonotype was found many times. The chain links TRBV6-1 to TRBJ2-2; no definite D call. Trimming took off 5 bases at V and 3 bases at J, with 7 bases between the two ends. The CDR3 totals 13 residues. CDR1 is MNHNS and CDR2 is SASEGT in the germline V gene. CDR3 sequence (DNA): TGTGCCAGCAGTCCACCCTACACCGGGGAGCTGTTTTTT. The encoded protein is CASSPPYTGELFF.